These 23 T cell receptor beta chains were all obtained from the same sample, sequenced in a study of shared clonotypes between healthy human individuals (dated by TCRdb to 2018 to 2021). Libraries were built with the immunoSEQ multiplex PCR assay. TCRdb re-hosts the immuneACCESS table, in-frame sequences only. Its copies lack some clones; in the studies checked, an unresolved V gene accounts for under half of them, and the cause for the rest is not known. Recorded for this sample are around 600,000 clones; around 97% of them occurred a single time. Together, the top ten hold about 0.057% of the sample. Sequenced sample: naive CD4+ T cells sorted from blood. The cell subset or site label here, explained by the study, means: CD45RA+ positively selected. Receptors originate from a woman in her thirties in good health.

The rearrangement joins TRBV20-1 to TRBJ2-7; D ambiguous. The CDR3 runs 9 residues. CDR1 and CDR2 (germline): DFQATT, SNEGSKA (reference sequence). The CDR3 loop reads CRANYEQYF. For the CDR3, the DNA is TGCAGAGCCAACTACGAGCAGTACTTC.

The chain links TRBV6-6 to TRBJ2-1; D possibly corresponds to TRBD1 (6 bases). The CDR3 runs 15 residues. Germline V lookup: CDR1 MNHNY, CDR2 SVGAGI (reference sequence). V lost 5 bases and J 0 bases, leaving 11 bases between the germline ends. The CDR3 nucleotides read TGTGCCAGCAGTCCACAGGGAAACTCCTACAATGAGCAGTTCTTC. Translated: CASSPQGNSYNEQFF.

The J gene is TRBJ2-3, the V gene TRBV18; 7 bases map to TRBD2. Germline-derived CDR1 and CDR2 are KGHSH and LQKENI. This CDR3 is 14 amino acids long. J lost 4 bases, V lost 3 bases, and 4 bases had no gene match. For the CDR3, the DNA is TGTGCCAGCTCACCCGGACTAGGCTCAGATACGCAGTATTTT. It yields the protein CASSPGLGSDTQYF.

J is TRBJ2-3 and V is TRBV19; 14 positions match TRBD2. The CDR3 length is 14 residues. In germline, CDR1 is LNHDA, CDR2 SQIVND (reference sequence). Trimming removed 6 bases from V and 8 bases from J; junction bases left unmatched: 4. CDR3 sequence reads: CASSGLAGGVTQYF. CDR3 nucleotides: TGTGCCAGTAGCGGACTAGCGGGGGGAGTTACGCAGTATTTT. Filled out from reference TRBV19 and TRBJ2-3, the complete variable domain reads DGGITQSPKYLFRKEGQNVTLSCEQNLNHDAMYWYRQDPGQGLRLIYYSQIVNDFQKGDIAEGYSVSREKKESFPLTVTSAQKNPTAFYLCASSGLAGGVTQYFGPGTRLTVL.

J is TRBJ1-2 and V is TRBV7-9; the D gene is possibly TRBD1 (5 bases). CDR1 SEHNR and CDR2 FQNEAQ come from the germline V gene (reference sequence). This CDR3 is built from 13 residues. V dropped 5 bases and J dropped 4 bases, with 11 bases sitting between them. CDR3 residues: CASSPDSPYGYTF. In nucleotides, the CDR3 is TGTGCCAGCAGCCCAGACAGCCCCTATGGCTACACCTTC.

The chain combines TRBV11-2 with TRBJ2-3; D is undetermined. The CDR3 is 12 residues long. The germline V gene encodes CDR1 SGHAT and CDR2 FQNNGV. V lost 5 bases and J lost 1, with 4 bases in between. The CDR3 sequence: CASSRRTDTQYF. Here the CDR3 DNA reads TGTGCCAGCAGCAGACGCACAGATACGCAGTATTTT.

The CDR3 here is CASSLEWLAGETGELFF. CDR3 nucleotides: TGTGCCAGCAGCTTGGAATGGCTAGCGGGAGAAACCGGGGAGCTGTTTTTT. The V call is TRBV5-6, the J call TRBJ2-2; 10 bases fit TRBD2. CDR1 and CDR2 from the germline V gene are SGHDT and YYEEEE. The junction had 7 bases not matched to a gene; V was cut back by 0 bases and J by 5 bases. CDR3 length: 17 amino acids.

The chain joins TRBV28 to TRBJ2-7; 9 bases match TRBD1. The CDR3 consists of 18 residues. The germline gives CDR1 MDHEN, CDR2 SYDVKM. The J segment lost 2 bases and the V segment lost 3 bases, leaving 14 bases of the junction unmatched. CDR3 protein: CASSFIRFGTGKAYEQYF. CDR3 coding DNA: TGTGCCAGCAGTTTTATAAGGTTCGGGACAGGGAAAGCCTACGAGCAGTACTTC.

The chain is built from TRBV11-2 and TRBJ2-5; D is uncertain. V was cut by 5 bases and J by 0 bases, with 10 bases left in between. CDR1 is SGHAT and CDR2 is FQNNGV in the germline V gene. This CDR3 has 14 residues. The CDR3 spells CASSIRLYQETQYF. CDR3 DNA sequence: TGTGCCAGCAGCATTCGACTGTACCAAGAGACCCAGTACTTC.

The V and J genes are TRBV5-1 and TRBJ1-1; maybe TRBD1 (5 bases). Trimming took off 4 bases at V and 2 bases at J, with 15 bases between the two ends. The germline CDR1 and CDR2 sequences are SGHRS and YFSETQ. The CDR3 is 15 residues long. The CDR3, as DNA: TGCGCCAGCAGCCCAGAGGGACGGACTAACACTGAAGCTTTCTTT. This encodes CASSPEGRTNTEAFF.

Turning to this clone: Additional DNA sequences in this sample encode the identical CDR3. The chain is built from TRBV5-1 and TRBJ1-1; D gene unclear. Trimming took off 2 bases at V and 0 bases at J, with 5 bases between the two ends. CDR3 size: 13 residues. The germline V gene encodes CDR1 SGHRS and CDR2 YFSETQ. CDR3 DNA sequence: TGCGCCAGCAGCTTAGGAGTGAACACTGAAGCTTTCTTT. This translates into CASSLGVNTEAFF.

The rearrangement links TRBV19 to TRBJ2-1; possibly TRBD2 for D (7 bases). V lost 4 bases to trimming and J lost 6 bases, with 13 bases between them. Germline assignment: CDR1 LNHDA and CDR2 SQIVND (reference sequence). This CDR3 has 14 amino acids. The CDR3 sequence: CASSNGGGGNEQFF. Written as DNA, the CDR3 is TGTGCCAGTAGTAACGGGGGAGGGGGCAATGAGCAGTTCTTC.

The V and J genes are TRBV6-5 and TRBJ1-4; no clear D. CDR3 length equals 14 residues. Trimming shortened V by 4 bases and J by 8 bases, and 14 bases separated the two germline ends. The germline gives CDR1 MNHEY, CDR2 SVGAGI. This CDR3 is CASSSGGFEEKLFF. CDR3 coding DNA: TGTGCCAGCAGTTCGGGAGGGTTTGAAGAAAAACTGTTTTTT.

The rearrangement joins TRBV10-3 to TRBJ2-7; maybe TRBD1 (6 bases). From germline, CDR1 is ENHRY and CDR2 SYGVKD. The CDR3 runs 17 residues. Trimming left V 0 bases short and J 3 bases short, with 18 bases between. The CDR3 DNA is TGTGCCATCAGTGAGTCGCTAGGACAGAACCTCCTCTACGAGCAGTACTTC. It codes for CAISESLGQNLLYEQYF.

The chain carries TRBV28 and TRBJ2-7, with 11 positions matching TRBD2. Germline values: CDR1 MDHEN, CDR2 SYDVKM. The CDR3 loop spans 14 amino acids. V gave up 3 bases and J gave up 4 bases; unmatched junction bases: 2. The CDR3 coding sequence is TGTGCCAGCAGTTTTTCTAGCGGGAGGTACGAGCAGTACTTC. Protein: CASSFSSGRYEQYF.

This clone was observed a few times. This same CDR3 is encoded by further DNA sequences in the sample. The genes are TRBV18 and TRBJ2-6, with D hard to call. Trimming stripped 2 bases from V and 4 bases from J, with 3 bases between. There are 13 residues in the CDR3. From germline, CDR1 is KGHSH and CDR2 LQKENI. The chain's CDR3 is CASSPAGANVLTF. CDR3 nucleotide sequence: TGTGCCAGCTCACCAGCAGGGGCCAACGTCCTGACTTTC.

V gene TRBV7-9 combines with J gene TRBJ1-5, with 7 bases matching TRBD1. CDR3 size: 12 residues. Germline-derived CDR1 and CDR2 are SEHNR and FQNEAQ (reference sequence). The CDR3 DNA reads as TGTGCAGCGGGGGACAGTCATCAGCCCCAGCATTTT. Encoded protein: CAAGDSHQPQHF.

This clone was seen a few times. This sequence joins TRBV29-1 and TRBJ1-1, with D perhaps TRBD1 (5 bases). The CDR3 extends over 14 amino acids. The V and J ends lost 7 bases and 3 bases respectively, with 18 bases between them. The germline V gene encodes CDR1 SQVTM and CDR2 ANQGSEA. This chain's CDR3 is CSALRGGADTEAFF. The CDR3 DNA reads TGCAGCGCCCTGCGGGGAGGGGCGGACACTGAAGCTTTCTTT.

The chain recombines TRBV30 with TRBJ1-2; 9 positions match TRBD1. The CDR3 totals 12 residues. Germline V gene lookup returns CDR1 GTSNPN and CDR2 SVGIG (reference sequence). J lost 4 bases, V lost 6 bases, and 3 bases had no gene match. CDR3 sequence reads: CACGTGIYGYTF. For the CDR3, the DNA is TGTGCCTGCGGGACAGGGATCTATGGCTACACCTTC. Full variable domain (rest looked up from reference TRBV30 and TRBJ1-2): SQTIHQWPATLVQPVGSPLSLECTVEGTSNPNLYWYRQAAGRGLQLLFYSVGIGQISSEVPQNLSASRPQDRQFILSSKKLLLSDSGFYLCACGTGIYGYTFGSGTRLTVV.

The genes are TRBV11-2 and TRBJ2-7; a weak D match, TRBD1 (5 bases). The length of the CDR3 is 15 residues. Deletions cut 5 bases from V and 5 bases from J, with 19 bases between. Germline assignment: CDR1 SGHAT and CDR2 FQNNGV. CDR3 coding DNA: TGTGCCAGCAGCCCCCGACAGCGCCCTAGGGACGAGCAGTACTTC. As protein: CASSPRQRPRDEQYF.

The chain joins TRBV27 to TRBJ1-3; 9 nucleotides agree with TRBD1. The CDR3 runs to 15 residues. The V segment lost 3 bases and the J segment 8 bases; nucleotides outside the gene matches: 8. From germline, CDR1 is MNHEY and CDR2 SMNVEV (reference sequence). CDR3 protein: CASSLLGTGSDTIYF. DNA for the CDR3: TGTGCCAGCAGTTTGTTAGGGACAGGGAGCGACACCATATATTTT.

This chain uses TRBV11-2 with TRBJ2-7; D call uncertain. The CDR3 is 15 residues long. Between the trimmed V and J ends, which lost 5 bases and 4 bases, there was a span of 18 bases. Per germline, CDR1 SGHAT and CDR2 FQNNGV. In DNA form, the CDR3 reads TGTGCCAGCAGCCCGAGCCTGTCTAGGTCATACGAGCAGTACTTC. It yields the protein CASSPSLSRSYEQYF.

As regards this clone: At one end the junction does not follow the germline gene, possibly because of a read error. The rearrangement links TRBV20-1 to TRBJ2-7; tentative D call: TRBD1 (5 bases). In germline, CDR1 is DFQATT, CDR2 SNEGSKA (reference sequence). This CDR3 comprises 11 residues. The CDR3 region has the DNA TGCAGTGCTACCTCTGGGGCAGGGATTGTCTTC. Its translation: CSATSGAGIVF.